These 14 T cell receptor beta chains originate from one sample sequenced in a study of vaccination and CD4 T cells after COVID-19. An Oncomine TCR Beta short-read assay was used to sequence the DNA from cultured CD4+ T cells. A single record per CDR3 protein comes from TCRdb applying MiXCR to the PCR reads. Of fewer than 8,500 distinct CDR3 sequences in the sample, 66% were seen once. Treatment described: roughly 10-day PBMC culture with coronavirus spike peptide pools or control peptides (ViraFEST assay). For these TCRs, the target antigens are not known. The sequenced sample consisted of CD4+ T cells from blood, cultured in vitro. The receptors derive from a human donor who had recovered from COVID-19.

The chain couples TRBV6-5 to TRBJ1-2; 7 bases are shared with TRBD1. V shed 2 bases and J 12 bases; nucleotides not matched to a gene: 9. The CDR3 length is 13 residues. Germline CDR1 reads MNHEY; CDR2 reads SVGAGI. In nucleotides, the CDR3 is TGTGCCAGCAGTTACCCAGGGGGAAATCAGCACACCTTC. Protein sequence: CASSYPGGNQHTF.

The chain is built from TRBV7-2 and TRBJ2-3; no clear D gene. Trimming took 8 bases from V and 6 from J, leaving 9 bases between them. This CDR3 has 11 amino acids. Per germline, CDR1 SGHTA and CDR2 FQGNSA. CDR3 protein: CASLLTDTQYF. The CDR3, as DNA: TGTGCCAGCCTGCTTACGGATACGCAGTATTTT.

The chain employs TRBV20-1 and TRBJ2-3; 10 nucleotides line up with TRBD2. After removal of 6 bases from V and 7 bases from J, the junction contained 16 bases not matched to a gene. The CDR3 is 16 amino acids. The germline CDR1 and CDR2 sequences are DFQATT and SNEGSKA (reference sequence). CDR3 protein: CSATTVGLAAEHTQYF. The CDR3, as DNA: TGCAGTGCCACAACCGTTGGACTAGCGGCGGAGCATACGCAGTATTTT.

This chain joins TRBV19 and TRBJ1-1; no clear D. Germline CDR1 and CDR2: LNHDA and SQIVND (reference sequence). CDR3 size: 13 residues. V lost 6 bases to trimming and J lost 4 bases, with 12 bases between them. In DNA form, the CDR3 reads TGTGCCAGTAGCCCGCTAGGGCTCACTGAAGCTTTCTTT. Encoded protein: CASSPLGLTEAFF.

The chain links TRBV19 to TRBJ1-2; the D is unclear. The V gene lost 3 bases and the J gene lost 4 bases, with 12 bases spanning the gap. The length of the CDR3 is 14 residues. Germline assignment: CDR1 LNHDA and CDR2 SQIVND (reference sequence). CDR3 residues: CASSMERFAYGYTF. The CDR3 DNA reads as TGTGCCAGTAGTATGGAGAGATTTGCCTATGGCTACACCTTC.

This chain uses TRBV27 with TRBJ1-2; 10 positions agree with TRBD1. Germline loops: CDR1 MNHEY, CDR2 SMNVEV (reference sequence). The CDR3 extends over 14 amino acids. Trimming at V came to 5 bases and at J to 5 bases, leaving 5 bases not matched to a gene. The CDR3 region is CASSAGQGIYGYTF. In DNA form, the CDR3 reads TGTGCCAGCAGTGCGGGACAGGGGATTTATGGCTACACCTTC.

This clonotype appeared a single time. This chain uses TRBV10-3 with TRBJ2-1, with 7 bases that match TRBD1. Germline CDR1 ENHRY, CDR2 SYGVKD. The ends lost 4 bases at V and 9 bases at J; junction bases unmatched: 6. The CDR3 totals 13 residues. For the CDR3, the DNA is TGTGCCATCAGTGTAGGGGACAGACTTGAGCAGTTCTTC. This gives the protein CAISVGDRLEQFF.

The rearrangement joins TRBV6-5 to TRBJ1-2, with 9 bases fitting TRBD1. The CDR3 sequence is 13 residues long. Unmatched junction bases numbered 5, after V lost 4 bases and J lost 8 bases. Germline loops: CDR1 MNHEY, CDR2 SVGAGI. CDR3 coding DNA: TGTGCCAGCAGTTCCCACAGGGGGCAAGGCTACACCTTC. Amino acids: CASSSHRGQGYTF.

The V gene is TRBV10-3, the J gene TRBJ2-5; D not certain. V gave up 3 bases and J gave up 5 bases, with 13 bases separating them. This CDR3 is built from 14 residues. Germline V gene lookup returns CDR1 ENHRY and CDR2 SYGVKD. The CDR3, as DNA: TGTGCCATCAGTGACCCGGCTATTAGGGAGACCCAGTACTTC. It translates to CAISDPAIRETQYF.

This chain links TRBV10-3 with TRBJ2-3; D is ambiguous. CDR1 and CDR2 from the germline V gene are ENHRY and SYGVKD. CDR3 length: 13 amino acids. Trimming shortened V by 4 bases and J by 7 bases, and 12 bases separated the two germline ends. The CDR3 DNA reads TGTGCCATCAGTGGGTCGTCGACCAATACGCAGTATTTT. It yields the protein CAISGSSTNTQYF.

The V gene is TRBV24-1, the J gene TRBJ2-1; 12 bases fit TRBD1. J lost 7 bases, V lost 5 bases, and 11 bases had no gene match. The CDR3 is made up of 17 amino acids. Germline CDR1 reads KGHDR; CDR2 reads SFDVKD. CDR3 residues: CATSVTPGTGGRNEQFF. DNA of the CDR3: TGTGCCACCAGTGTTACCCCCGGGACAGGGGGCAGGAATGAGCAGTTCTTC.

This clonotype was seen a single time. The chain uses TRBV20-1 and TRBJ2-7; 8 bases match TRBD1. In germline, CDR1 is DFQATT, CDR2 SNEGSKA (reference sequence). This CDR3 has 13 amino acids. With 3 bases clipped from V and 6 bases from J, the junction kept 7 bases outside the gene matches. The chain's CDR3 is CSASQGQVGEQYF. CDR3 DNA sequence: TGCAGTGCTAGCCAGGGACAGGTAGGCGAGCAGTACTTC.

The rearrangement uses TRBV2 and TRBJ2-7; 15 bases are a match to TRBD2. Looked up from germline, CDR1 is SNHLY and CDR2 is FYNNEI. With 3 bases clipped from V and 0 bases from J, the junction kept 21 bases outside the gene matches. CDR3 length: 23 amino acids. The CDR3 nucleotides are TGTGCCAGCAGTGAGAAGTCGGCCTTATTTGGACTAGCGGGAGGGCGTCACTCCTACGAGCAGTACTTC. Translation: CASSEKSALFGLAGGRHSYEQYF.

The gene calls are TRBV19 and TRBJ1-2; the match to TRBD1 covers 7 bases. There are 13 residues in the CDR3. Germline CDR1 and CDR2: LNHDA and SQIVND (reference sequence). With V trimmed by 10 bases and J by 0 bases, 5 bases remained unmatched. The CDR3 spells CATGTEANYGYTF. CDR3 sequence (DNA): TGTGCCACAGGGACAGAGGCTAACTATGGCTACACCTTC.